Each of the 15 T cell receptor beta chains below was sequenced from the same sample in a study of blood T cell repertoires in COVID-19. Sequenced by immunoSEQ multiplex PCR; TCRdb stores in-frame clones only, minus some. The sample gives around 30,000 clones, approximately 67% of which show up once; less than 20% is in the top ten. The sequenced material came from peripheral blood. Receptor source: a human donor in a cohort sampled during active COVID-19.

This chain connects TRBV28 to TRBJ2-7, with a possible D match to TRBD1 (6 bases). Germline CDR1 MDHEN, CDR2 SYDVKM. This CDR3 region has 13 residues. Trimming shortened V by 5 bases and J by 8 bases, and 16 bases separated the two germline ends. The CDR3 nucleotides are TGTGCCAGCAGTCCAACCCACAGGGATAAGCAGTACTTC. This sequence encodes CASSPTHRDKQYF. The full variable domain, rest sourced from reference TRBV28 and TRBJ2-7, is DVKVTQSSRYLVKRTGEKVFLECVQDMDHENMFWYRQDPGLGLRLIYFSYDVKMKEKGDIPEGYSVSREKKERFSLILESASTNQTSMYLCASSPTHRDKQYFGPGTRLTVT.

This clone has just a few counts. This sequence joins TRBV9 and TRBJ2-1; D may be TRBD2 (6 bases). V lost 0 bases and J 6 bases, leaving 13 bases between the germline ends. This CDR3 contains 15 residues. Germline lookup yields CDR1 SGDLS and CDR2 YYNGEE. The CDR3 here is CASSVDSVAVNEQFF. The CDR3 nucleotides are TGTGCCAGCAGCGTAGATTCGGTAGCGGTCAATGAGCAGTTCTTC.

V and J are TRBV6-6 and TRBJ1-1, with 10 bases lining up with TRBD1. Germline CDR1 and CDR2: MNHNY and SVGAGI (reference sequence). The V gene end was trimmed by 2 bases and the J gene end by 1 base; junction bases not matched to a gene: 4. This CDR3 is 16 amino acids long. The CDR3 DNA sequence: TGTGCCAGCAGTTACGGTCGGGACAGGGGGAACACTGAAGCTTTCTTT. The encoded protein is CASSYGRDRGNTEAFF.

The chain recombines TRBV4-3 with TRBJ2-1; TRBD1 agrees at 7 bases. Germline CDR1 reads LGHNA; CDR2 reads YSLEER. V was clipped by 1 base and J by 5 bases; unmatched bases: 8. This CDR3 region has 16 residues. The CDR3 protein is CASSQGYRGSHNEQFF. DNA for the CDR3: TGCGCCAGCAGCCAAGGATACAGGGGCTCTCACAATGAGCAGTTCTTC.

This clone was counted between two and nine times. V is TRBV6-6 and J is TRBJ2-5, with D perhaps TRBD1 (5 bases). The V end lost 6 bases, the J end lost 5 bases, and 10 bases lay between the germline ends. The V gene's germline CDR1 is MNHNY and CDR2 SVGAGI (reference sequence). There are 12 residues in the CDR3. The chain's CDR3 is CASRWGQETQYF. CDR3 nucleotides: TGTGCCAGCAGGTGGGGCCAGGAGACCCAGTACTTC.

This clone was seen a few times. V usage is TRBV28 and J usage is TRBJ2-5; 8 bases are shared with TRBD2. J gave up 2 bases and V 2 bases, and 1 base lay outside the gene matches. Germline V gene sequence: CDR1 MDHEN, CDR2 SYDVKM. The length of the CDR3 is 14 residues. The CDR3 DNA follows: TGTGCCAGCAGTTTAAGCGGGGGTCAAGAGACCCAGTACTTC. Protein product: CASSLSGGQETQYF.

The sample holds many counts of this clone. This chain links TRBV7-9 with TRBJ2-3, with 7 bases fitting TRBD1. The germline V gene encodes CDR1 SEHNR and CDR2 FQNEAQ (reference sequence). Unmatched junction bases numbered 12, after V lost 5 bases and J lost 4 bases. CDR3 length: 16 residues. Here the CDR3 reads CASSTRQGRVADTQYF. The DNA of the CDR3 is TGTGCCAGCAGCACCCGACAGGGAAGGGTCGCAGATACGCAGTATTTT.

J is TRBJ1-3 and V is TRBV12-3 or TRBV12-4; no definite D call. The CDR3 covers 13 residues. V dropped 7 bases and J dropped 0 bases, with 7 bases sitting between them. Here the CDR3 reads CASNPSSGNTIYF. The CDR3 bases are TGTGCCAGCAACCCTAGCTCTGGAAACACCATATATTTT.

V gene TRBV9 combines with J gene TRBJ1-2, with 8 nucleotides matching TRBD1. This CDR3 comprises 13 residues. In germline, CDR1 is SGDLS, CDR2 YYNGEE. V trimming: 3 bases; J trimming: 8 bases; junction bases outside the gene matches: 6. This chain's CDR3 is CASSETGVDGYTF. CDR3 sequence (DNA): TGTGCCAGCAGCGAGACAGGGGTTGACGGCTACACCTTC.

This CDR3 reads CATSRGDRGHEQFF. The CDR3 nucleotides read TGTGCCACCAGCAGAGGGGACAGGGGGCATGAGCAGTTCTTC. The chain carries TRBV15 and TRBJ2-1; 12 bases are shared with TRBD1. The CDR3 has 14 amino acids. CDR1 LNHNV and CDR2 YYDKDF come from the germline V gene (reference sequence). V gave up 1 base and J gave up 8 bases; unmatched junction bases: 0. The full variable domain, in which reference TRBV15 and TRBJ2-1 provide the parts outside the CDR3, is DAMVIQNPRYQVTQFGKPVTLSCSQTLNHNVMYWYQQKSSQAPKLLFHYYDKDFNNEADTPDNFQSRRPNTSFCFLDIRSPGLGDTAMYLCATSRGDRGHEQFFGPGTRLTVL.

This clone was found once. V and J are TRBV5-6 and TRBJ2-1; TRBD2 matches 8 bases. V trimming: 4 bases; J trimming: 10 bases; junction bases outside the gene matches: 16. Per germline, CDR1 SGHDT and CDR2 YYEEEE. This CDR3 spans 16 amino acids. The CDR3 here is CASSKTGLAGSWEQFF. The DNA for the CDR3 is TGTGCCAGCAGCAAAACGGGGTTAGCGGGAAGCTGGGAGCAGTTCTTC.

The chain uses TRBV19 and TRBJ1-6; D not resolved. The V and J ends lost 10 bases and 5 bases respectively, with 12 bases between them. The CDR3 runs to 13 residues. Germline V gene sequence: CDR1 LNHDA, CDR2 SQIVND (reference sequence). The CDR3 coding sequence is TGTGCCACCCAGGCCCACCATAATTCACCCCTCCACTTT. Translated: CATQAHHNSPLHF.

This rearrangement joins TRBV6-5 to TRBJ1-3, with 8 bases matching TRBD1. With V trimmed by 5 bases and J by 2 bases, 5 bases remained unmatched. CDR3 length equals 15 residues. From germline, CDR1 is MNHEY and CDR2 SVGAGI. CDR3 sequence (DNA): TGTGCCAGCAGTCTCAGACAGGGGACTGGAAACACCATATATTTT. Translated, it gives CASSLRQGTGNTIYF.

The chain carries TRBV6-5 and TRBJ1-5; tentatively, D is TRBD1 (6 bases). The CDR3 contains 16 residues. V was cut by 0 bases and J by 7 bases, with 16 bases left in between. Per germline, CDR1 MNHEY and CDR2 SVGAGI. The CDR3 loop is CASSYSAGATGQPQHF. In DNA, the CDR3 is TGTGCCAGCAGTTACTCGGCAGGGGCGACGGGGCAGCCCCAGCATTTT.

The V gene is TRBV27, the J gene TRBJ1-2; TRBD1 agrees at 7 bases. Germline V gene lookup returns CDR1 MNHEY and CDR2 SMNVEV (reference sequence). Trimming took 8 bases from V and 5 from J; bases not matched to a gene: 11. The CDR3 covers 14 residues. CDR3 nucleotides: TGTGCCAGCTGGGAGACAGGGAGTGGGTATGGCTACACCTTC. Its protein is CASWETGSGYGYTF.